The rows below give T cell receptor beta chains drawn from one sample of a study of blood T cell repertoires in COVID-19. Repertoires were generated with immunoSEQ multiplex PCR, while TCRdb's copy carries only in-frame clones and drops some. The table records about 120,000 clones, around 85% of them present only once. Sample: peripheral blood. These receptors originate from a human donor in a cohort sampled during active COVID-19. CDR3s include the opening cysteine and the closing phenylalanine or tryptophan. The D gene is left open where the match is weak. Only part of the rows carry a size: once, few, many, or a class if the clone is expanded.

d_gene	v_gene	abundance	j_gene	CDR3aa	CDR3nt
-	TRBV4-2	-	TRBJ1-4	CASSQDLGGATNEKLFF	TGTGCCAGCAGCCAAGATCTAGGCGGGGCAACTAATGAAAAACTGTTTTTT
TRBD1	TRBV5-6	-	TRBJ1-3	CASSPTSWTGNAIYF	TGTGCCAGCAGCCCAACGTCCTGGACAGGAAACGCCATATATTTT
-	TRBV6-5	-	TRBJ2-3	CASSSRPVDTQYF	TGTGCCAGCAGTAGCCGTCCCGTGGATACGCAGTATTTT
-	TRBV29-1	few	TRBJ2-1	CSVGGYNEQFF	TGCAGCGTAGGGGGCTACAATGAGCAGTTCTTC
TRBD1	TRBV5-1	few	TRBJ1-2	CASSLEGTVDGYTF	TGCGCCAGCAGCTTGGAGGGGACAGTGGATGGCTACACCTTC
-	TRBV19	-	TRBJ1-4	CASSPYTGRELFF	TGTGCCAGTAGTCCCTACACAGGGAGGGAACTGTTTTTT
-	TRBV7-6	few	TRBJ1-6	CASSRGTSSSYNSPLHF	TGTGCCAGCAGCCGCGGGACTTCTAGCTCCTATAATTCACCCCTCCACTTT
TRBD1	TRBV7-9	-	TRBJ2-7	CASSSRGRAYEQYF	TGTGCCAGCAGCAGCAGGGGGCGCGCCTACGAGCAGTACTTC
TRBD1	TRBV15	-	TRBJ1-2	CATSGWDREVYGYTF	TGTGCCACCAGCGGATGGGACAGGGAAGTCTATGGCTACACCTTC
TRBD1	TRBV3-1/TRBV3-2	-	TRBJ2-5	CASRSRSGQVRETQYF	TGTGCCAGCAGGTCAAGATCGGGACAGGTCCGAGAGACCCAGTACTTC